Listed below are T cell receptor beta chains from one sample, sequenced in a study of T cell changes during pregnancy in multiple sclerosis. The method was immunoSEQ multiplex PCR; TCRdb's version includes in-frame clones alone and lacks a portion of them. The sample shows more than 55,000 clones, more than 85% of them seen only once. The specimen was peripheral blood, collected in the second trimester of pregnancy. These receptors were taken from a female donor with multiple sclerosis, enrolled in a pregnancy study. Both conserved end residues are part of each CDR3. The D gene is left open where the match is weak. A row's size may be missing; if present it is once, few, many or a size class.

D gene	clone size	J gene	V gene	CDR3 protein	CDR3 DNA
TRBD2	-	TRBJ2-1	TRBV4-3	CASSQDPAGGFIGGGDEQFF	TGCGCCAGCAGCCAAGATCCTGCGGGGGGGTTTATTGGTGGAGGCGATGAGCAGTTCTTC
-	-	TRBJ1-1	TRBV4-1	CASSQQATGPNTEAFF	TGCGCCAGCAGCCAGCAGGCGACAGGACCGAACACTGAAGCTTTCTTT
-	-	TRBJ1-2	TRBV6-1	CASSELWRGREQNYGYTF	TGTGCCAGCAGTGAATTATGGAGGGGACGCGAGCAAAACTATGGCTACACCTTC
TRBD1	-	TRBJ2-7	TRBV18	CASSPGTGGYEQYF	TGTGCCAGCTCACCTGGGACAGGGGGCTACGAGCAGTACTTC
TRBD2	-	TRBJ2-1	TRBV6-1	CASKRGLAGNNEQFF	TGTGCCAGCAAACGGGGACTAGCGGGGAACAATGAGCAGTTCTTC
-	-	TRBJ2-7	TRBV5-1	CASSFGGAVEQYF	TGCGCCAGCAGCTTTGGAGGGGCCGTCGAGCAGTACTTC
-	-	TRBJ1-1	TRBV5-1	CASAGTFTDTEAFF	TGCGCCAGCGCTGGGACTTTTACCGACACTGAAGCTTTCTTT
-	-	TRBJ2-7	TRBV28	CASEGGAYEQYF	TGTGCCAGCGAGGGGGGGGCCTACGAGCAGTACTTC
TRBD2	-	TRBJ2-7	TRBV6-6	CASRGLAGVDEQYF	TGTGCCAGCAGGGGACTAGCGGGGGTTGACGAGCAGTACTTC
-	once	TRBJ1-2	TRBV7-3	CASSLTVTGWTGYTF	TGTGCCAGCAGCTTAACGGTAACAGGGTGGACTGGCTACACCTTC
TRBD2	once	TRBJ2-1	TRBV29-1	CSVAGREGLNNEQFF	TGCAGCGTCGCGGGGCGGGAGGGCCTCAACAATGAGCAGTTCTTC
-	-	TRBJ1-6	TRBV30	CAWSLRGSPLHF	TGTGCCTGGAGTCTGAGAGGTTCACCCCTCCACTTT
-	-	TRBJ1-4	TRBV6-1	CASSEFQGGEKLFF	TGTGCCAGCAGTGAATTTCAGGGTGGAGAAAAACTGTTTTTT
TRBD1	-	TRBJ2-3	TRBV5-6	CASSSTGVRDTQYF	TGTGCCAGCAGCTCCACAGGGGTAAGAGATACGCAGTATTTT
TRBD1	-	TRBJ2-5	TRBV30	CAWVSGTEQETQYF	TGTGCCTGGGTCAGTGGGACAGAACAAGAGACCCAGTACTTC
-	-	TRBJ1-5	TRBV5-1	CASSLDSPSQPQHF	TGCGCCAGCAGCTTGGACAGCCCAAGTCAGCCCCAGCATTTT
TRBD1	-	TRBJ1-2	TRBV7-2	CASSLVDRGRGYTF	TGTGCCAGCAGCTTAGTTGACAGGGGGCGGGGCTACACCTTC
-	-	TRBJ1-2	TRBV6-6	CASSYSRSYTF	TGTGCCAGCAGTTACTCGCGTAGCTACACCTTC
TRBD2	-	TRBJ2-2	TRBV29-1	CSVAGGTGELFF	TGCAGCGTTGCGGGGGGAACCGGGGAGCTGTTTTTT
-	-	TRBJ2-5	TRBV2	CASSEDTLQETQYF	TGTGCCAGCAGTGAAGACACACTACAAGAGACCCAGTACTTC
-	-	TRBJ1-3	TRBV11-2	CASSQDSSSGNTIYF	TGTGCCAGCAGCCAGGACAGCAGCTCTGGAAACACCATATATTTT
-	-	TRBJ1-2	TRBV21-1	CASSKILRTWRKKVWGYTF	TGTGCCAGCAGCAAAATCCTGAGGACCTGGAGGAAGAAAGTGTGGGGCTACACCTTC
-	-	TRBJ2-1	TRBV7-8	CASSFYRELYNEQFF	TGTGCCAGCAGCTTTTACCGGGAGCTGTACAATGAGCAGTTCTTC
-	-	TRBJ2-5	TRBV10-3	CAISDPRTRTTQETQYF	TGTGCCATCAGTGATCCAAGGACCAGGACAACACAAGAGACCCAGTACTTC
-	once	TRBJ2-3	TRBV11-3	CASSLGQTDTQYF	TGTGCCAGCAGCTTAGGACAAACAGATACGCAGTATTTT
TRBD1	-	TRBJ1-5	TRBV4-2	CASSQDYRRRDRDQPQHF	TGTGCCAGCAGCCAAGATTATCGGCGACGGGACAGGGATCAGCCCCAGCATTTT
-	-	TRBJ1-1	TRBV11-3	CASSAGLGSNTEAFF	TGTGCCAGCAGCGCCGGCTTGGGCAGCAACACTGAAGCTTTCTTT
-	-	TRBJ2-1	TRBV4-2	CASSPQGGEHEQFF	TGTGCCAGCAGCCCCCAAGGGGGGGAACATGAGCAGTTCTTC
-	-	TRBJ1-2	TRBV7-9	CASSFEGHGYTF	TGTGCCAGCAGCTTTGAGGGCCATGGCTACACCTTC
-	-	TRBJ1-2	TRBV7-8	CASSQDTYGYTF	TGTGCCAGCAGCCAAGACACCTATGGCTACACCTTC
TRBD1	-	TRBJ1-2	TRBV5-5	CASSYNPQTGKDF	TGTGCCAGCAGCTACAACCCACAGACAGGGAAGGACTTC
-	once	TRBJ2-2	TRBV6-1	CASSEALGALNTGELFF	TGTGCCAGCAGTGAAGCGCTTGGGGCCCTGAACACCGGGGAGCTGTTTTTT
TRBD2	-	TRBJ2-3	TRBV19	CASSIAGEGDTQYF	TGTGCCAGTAGTATTGCGGGAGAGGGAGATACGCAGTATTTT
-	-	TRBJ2-1	TRBV30	CAWTRPSGTYNEQFF	TGTGCCTGGACCCGCCCGTCCGGTACCTACAATGAGCAGTTCTTC
-	-	TRBJ2-7	TRBV14	CASSRGASLPYEQYF	TGTGCCAGCAGCCGCGGGGCTTCCCTCCCCTACGAGCAGTACTTC
-	-	TRBJ1-1	TRBV19	CASSIAVENTEAFF	TGTGCCAGTAGTATAGCCGTAGAGAACACTGAAGCTTTCTTT
-	-	TRBJ2-1	TRBV4-2	CASSHRTDEQFF	TGTGCCAGCAGCCACCGAACTGATGAGCAGTTCTTC
-	-	TRBJ2-6	TRBV5-5	CASSPGLSGANVLTF	TGTGCCAGCAGCCCAGGGCTCTCGGGGGCCAACGTCCTGACTTTC
TRBD2	-	TRBJ2-7	TRBV6-1	CASSGDGRGAYEQYF	TGTGCCAGCAGTGGAGACGGGCGGGGGGCCTACGAGCAGTACTTC
TRBD1	-	TRBJ2-2	TRBV6-1	CASRKTGVGTGELFF	TGTGCCAGCAGAAAGACAGGGGTCGGCACCGGGGAGCTGTTTTTT
TRBD1	-	TRBJ2-5	TRBV2	CASSDRDRETQYF	TGTGCCAGCAGTGACCGGGACAGGGAGACCCAGTACTTC
TRBD1	-	TRBJ2-1	TRBV7-2	CASSSTWTGGSEQFF	TGTGCCAGCAGCTCTACGTGGACAGGGGGTAGTGAGCAGTTCTTC
TRBD2	-	TRBJ2-1	TRBV18	CASSPGLAGVGEQFF	TGTGCCAGCTCACCGGGACTAGCGGGAGTAGGTGAGCAGTTCTTC
-	-	TRBJ2-7	TRBV29-1	CSVNAGSYEQYF	TGCAGCGTTAACGCAGGCTCCTACGAGCAGTACTTC
-	-	TRBJ2-6	TRBV30	CACPAPAGGANVLTF	TGTGCCTGCCCCGCCCCGGCCGGGGGGGCCAACGTCCTGACTTTC
TRBD2	-	TRBJ2-3	TRBV7-2	CASSSGLESDTQYF	TGTGCCAGCAGCTCAGGACTAGAGTCAGATACGCAGTATTTT
TRBD2	-	TRBJ2-7	TRBV9	CASSVAPSGSYEQYF	TGTGCCAGCAGCGTAGCTCCTAGCGGCTCCTACGAGCAGTACTTC
-	-	TRBJ1-1	TRBV4-1	CASSLGGNPTEAFF	TGCGCCAGCAGCCTCGGAGGCAACCCCACTGAAGCTTTCTTT
TRBD2	once	TRBJ2-2	TRBV4-2	CASSHIGLAGGQVGELFF	TGTGCCAGCAGCCACATTGGACTAGCGGGGGGGCAGGTCGGGGAGCTGTTTTTT
TRBD2	-	TRBJ2-2	TRBV9	CASSVLAGGAGELFF	TGTGCCAGCAGCGTACTAGCGGGAGGGGCCGGGGAGCTGTTTTTT
TRBD2	-	TRBJ2-7	TRBV27	CASGEGLSYEQYF	TGTGCCAGCGGAGAGGGACTATCGTACGAGCAGTACTTC
-	once	TRBJ1-5	TRBV2	CASSPVGGDQPQHF	TGTGCCAGCAGCCCCGTGGGAGGGGATCAGCCCCAGCATTTT
TRBD1	-	TRBJ2-3	TRBV6-5	CASRPQGAWDTQYF	TGTGCCAGCAGGCCCCAGGGGGCTTGGGATACGCAGTATTTT
-	-	TRBJ1-2	TRBV10-3	CAIQGFYGYTF	TGTGCCATACAGGGTTTCTATGGCTACACCTTC
TRBD2	-	TRBJ2-1	TRBV19	CASSPWTSGRWSYNEQFF	TGTGCCAGTAGTCCTTGGACTAGCGGGAGGTGGTCCTACAATGAGCAGTTCTTC
-	-	TRBJ1-5	TRBV29-1	CSGTQGDQPQHF	TGCAGCGGAACACAGGGCGACCAGCCCCAGCATTTT
-	-	TRBJ1-2	TRBV5-1	CASSSSGVNTNYGYTF	TGCGCCAGCAGCTCGTCAGGGGTTAATACTAACTATGGCTACACCTTC
TRBD1	-	TRBJ2-1	TRBV28	CASRTGTGYFNEQFF	TGTGCCAGCAGAACGGGGACAGGGTATTTCAATGAGCAGTTCTTC
-	-	TRBJ1-6	TRBV4-2	CASSQDSVRGSSYNSPLHF	TGTGCCAGCAGCCAAGATAGCGTCAGGGGCAGCTCCTATAATTCACCCCTCCACTTT
TRBD1	-	TRBJ1-3	TRBV7-2	CASSLGPWTGGFGNTIYF	TGTGCCAGCAGCTTAGGCCCCTGGACAGGGGGCTTTGGAAACACCATATATTTT